A single sample gave rise to the 27 T cell receptor beta chains below, sequenced in a study of beta chain features in type 1 diabetes (dated by TCRdb to 2016 to 2018). Points the paper makes about the study in general: Type 1 diabetes patients showed a moderate but significant shortening of TCRB CDR3 length in all four CD4+ subsets.

Library preparation used the immunoSEQ multiplex PCR assay. All of the isolated RNA was reverse transcribed with the High Capacity cDNA Reverse Transcription Kit, so expressed TCRB transcripts were sequenced. The table comes from immuneACCESS by way of TCRdb, which keeps in-frame sequences with V and J called. Part of the clones is missing from these tables; in studies checked, under half for an unresolved V gene and the rest for unknown reasons. The sample includes some 120,000 clones, with around a sixth observed a single time. The ten largest clones take up 2% to 3% of the sample. For these TCRs, the target antigens are not known. The sequencing input was central memory CD4+ T cells from blood. Receptors originate from a man between 18 and 29 years old with type 1 diabetes.

In this sample, this clone turned up a few times. This chain joins TRBV2 and TRBJ2-3, with TRBD2 matching over 9 bases. This CDR3 contains 15 residues. Germline V lookup: CDR1 SNHLY, CDR2 FYNNEI. J gave up 2 bases and V 6 bases, and 6 bases lay outside the gene matches. For the CDR3, the DNA is TGTGCCAGCAGAAGAGCGGGGGGATACACAGATACGCAGTATTTT. Translation gives CASRRAGGYTDTQYF.

The chain employs TRBV7-9 and TRBJ2-7; D remains unclear. This CDR3 contains 14 residues. Trimming shortened V by 4 bases and J by 1 base, and 11 bases separated the two germline ends. Germline loops: CDR1 SEHNR, CDR2 FQNEAQ (reference sequence). CDR3 coding DNA: TGTGCCAGCAGCTCCCACGCGGAGTCCTACGAGCAGTACTTC. This encodes CASSSHAESYEQYF.

This clone was counted ten times or more. The gene calls are TRBV5-4 and TRBJ2-5, with 8 bases lining up with TRBD2. Germline CDR1 is SGHNT and CDR2 is YYREEE (reference sequence). V was pared by 4 bases and J by 4 bases, with 9 bases of the junction left unmatched. This CDR3 has 15 residues. The CDR3 DNA reads as TGTGCCAGCAGCCTGAATAGCGGGGTGGGAGAGACCCAGTACTTC. Translating it yields CASSLNSGVGETQYF.

In its sample, this clone was seen many times. The V gene is TRBV7-9, the J gene TRBJ2-3; no clear D. This CDR3 comprises 10 residues. Germline values: CDR1 SEHNR, CDR2 FQNEAQ (reference sequence). V was shortened by 6 bases and J by 10 bases, with 8 bases between the two germline ends. CDR3 coding DNA: TGTGCCAGCAGTGGGCAAGCGCAGTATTTT. Translation gives CASSGQAQYF.

This clone was detected a few times. The gene calls are TRBV29-1 and TRBJ2-5; 13 bases agree with TRBD2. J lost 8 bases, V lost 7 bases, and 7 bases had no gene match. The CDR3 spans 13 residues. Germline assignment: CDR1 SQVTM and CDR2 ANQGSEA. The CDR3 nucleotides read TGCAGCGCCTCACTAGCGGGAGGGGTAACCCAGTACTTC. It translates to CSASLAGGVTQYF.

This sequence joins TRBV14 and TRBJ2-1, with a possible D match to TRBD2 (5 bases). The CDR3 consists of 16 residues. The V gene lost 2 bases and the J gene lost 0 bases, with 11 bases spanning the gap. Germline loops: CDR1 SGHDN, CDR2 FVKESK. This CDR3 is CASSQTGFGSYNEQFF. CDR3 in DNA: TGTGCCAGCAGCCAAACGGGGTTTGGCTCCTACAATGAGCAGTTCTTC.

The chain carries TRBV14 and TRBJ1-1; D unresolved. The ends were cut back, 4 bases at V and 4 bases at J, with 13 bases in the middle. Germline loops: CDR1 SGHDN, CDR2 FVKESK. The CDR3 sequence is 14 residues long. CDR3 in amino acids: CASSRQELGTEAFF. The CDR3 DNA reads as TGTGCCAGCAGCCGTCAGGAGTTGGGCACTGAAGCTTTCTTT.

Many counts were recorded for this clone. The chain uses TRBV7-2 and TRBJ2-5, with TRBD1 identical over 8 bases. CDR3 size: 14 residues. Germline V gene sequence: CDR1 SGHTA, CDR2 FQGNSA. J was trimmed by 5 bases and V by 3 bases; bases with no gene match: 5. CDR3 in DNA: TGTGCCAGCAGCTTTGACAGGGGACGGGAGACCCAGTACTTC. Amino acids: CASSFDRGRETQYF. Variable domain in full (rest from reference TRBV7-2 and TRBJ2-5): GAGVSQSPSNKVTEKGKDVELRCDPISGHTALYWYRQSLGQGLEFLIYFQGNSAPDKSGLPSDRFSAERTGGSVSTLTIQRTQQEDSAVYLCASSFDRGRETQYFGPGTRLLVL.

This clone was detected only a few times. The chain recombines TRBV7-2 with TRBJ2-3, with a tentative D call TRBD2 (5 bases). CDR1 and CDR2 from the germline V gene are SGHTA and FQGNSA. There are 15 residues in the CDR3. The V gene lost 2 bases and the J gene lost 4 bases, with 13 bases spanning the gap. The CDR3: CASSLLRASADTQYF. The CDR3, as DNA: TGTGCCAGCAGCTTATTGAGGGCAAGCGCAGATACGCAGTATTTT. The full variable domain, completed using reference TRBV7-2 and TRBJ2-3, is GAGVSQSPSNKVTEKGKDVELRCDPISGHTALYWYRQSLGQGLEFLIYFQGNSAPDKSGLPSDRFSAERTGGSVSTLTIQRTQQEDSAVYLCASSLLRASADTQYFGPGTRLTVL.

The chain carries TRBV5-4 and TRBJ2-5; the D gene is possibly TRBD2 (5 bases). The V gene lost 0 bases and the J gene lost 5 bases, with 20 bases spanning the gap. The CDR3 runs 17 residues. Germline V gene data show CDR1 as SGHNT and CDR2 as YYREEE (reference sequence). For the CDR3, the DNA is TGTGCCAGCAGCTTGGCCAAGAATGAGCGCGGGTTGGAGACCCAGTACTTC. Its protein product is CASSLAKNERGLETQYF. The full variable domain, with the rest looked up from reference TRBV5-4 and TRBJ2-5, is ETGVTQSPTHLIKTRGQQVTLRCSSQSGHNTVSWYQQALGQGPQFIFQYYREEENGRGNFPPRFSGLQFPNYSSELNVNALELDDSALYLCASSLAKNERGLETQYFGPGTRLLVL.

The chain recombines TRBV18 with TRBJ1-1; 11 nucleotides align to TRBD1. V was clipped by 3 bases and J by 0 bases; unmatched bases: 9. Germline V gene lookup returns CDR1 KGHSH and CDR2 LQKENI. The CDR3 has 18 residues. The CDR3 protein is CASSPWTGGPGMNTEAFF. In DNA, the CDR3 is TGTGCCAGCTCACCCTGGACAGGGGGCCCTGGGATGAACACTGAAGCTTTCTTT.

This clone was seen a handful of times. This rearrangement joins TRBV2 to TRBJ1-5; 8 bases fit TRBD1. V trimming: 3 bases; J trimming: 7 bases; junction bases outside the gene matches: 2. The V gene's germline CDR1 is SNHLY and CDR2 FYNNEI. The CDR3 has 13 amino acids. CDR3 DNA sequence: TGTGCCAGCAGTGAGGACAGGGCACAGCCCCAGCATTTT. This sequence encodes CASSEDRAQPQHF.

This clone was detected a few times. The rearrangement links TRBV18 to TRBJ2-5; possible D gene TRBD1, 6 bases. The V end was cut by 2 bases, the J end by 2 bases, with 12 bases between. Germline V gene sequence: CDR1 KGHSH, CDR2 LQKENI. This CDR3 spans 15 amino acids. Here the CDR3 DNA reads TGTGCCAGCTCACCAGGGGGCCCCGGACAAGAGACCCAGTACTTC. It is translated as CASSPGGPGQETQYF. Variable domain in full (rest from reference TRBV18 and TRBJ2-5): NAGVMQNPRHLVRRRGQEARLRCSPMKGHSHVYWYRQLPEEGLKFMVYLQKENIIDESGMPKERFSAEFPKEGPSILRIQQVVRGDSAAYFCASSPGGPGQETQYFGPGTRLLVL.

This clone was seen repeatedly, ten times or more. The rearrangement links TRBV7-2 to TRBJ1-4, with D maybe TRBD1 (5 bases). Trimming cost V 9 bases and J 7 bases, with 18 bases left between them. In germline, CDR1 is SGHTA, CDR2 FQGNSA. The CDR3 runs 14 residues. The CDR3 sequence is CARETGSGSEKLFF. In DNA form, the CDR3 reads TGTGCCAGGGAAACGGGGTCAGGGAGTGAAAAACTGTTTTTT.

This clone was seen more than once but under ten times. DNA for the CDR3: TGTGCCAGCAGCCCAGGACTAGCGACCTACGAGCAGTACTTC. It specifies CASSPGLATYEQYF. The chain combines TRBV11-1 with TRBJ2-7; 9 nucleotides align to TRBD2. This CDR3 has 14 amino acids. Trimming removed 5 bases from V and 2 bases from J; junction bases left unmatched: 4. Germline V gene data show CDR1 as SGHAT and CDR2 as FQDESV (reference sequence).

The genes are TRBV6-1 and TRBJ1-6; D is unresolved. The CDR3 runs to 13 residues. The germline V gene encodes CDR1 MNHNS and CDR2 SASEGT. The V and J ends lost 7 bases and 0 bases respectively, with 4 bases between them. CDR3 sequence: CASISSYNSPLHF. As DNA, the CDR3 is TGTGCCAGCATAAGCTCCTATAATTCACCCCTCCACTTT.

This clone has a handful of counts. This rearrangement joins TRBV9 to TRBJ1-4, with D possibly TRBD1 on 5 matching bases. Deletions cut 4 bases from V and 8 bases from J, with 15 bases between. Germline V gene data show CDR1 as SGDLS and CDR2 as YYNGEE. The CDR3 covers 14 residues. The CDR3 DNA sequence: TGTGCCAGCAGCCCGGACCTTGGGGACGAAAAACTGTTTTTT. It specifies CASSPDLGDEKLFF. Full variable domain (rest looked up from reference TRBV9 and TRBJ1-4): DSGVTQTPKHLITATGQRVTLRCSPRSGDLSVYWYQQSLDQGLQFLIQYYNGEERAKGNILERFSAQQFPDLHSELNLSSLELGDSALYFCASSPDLGDEKLFFGSGTQLSVL.

The chain combines TRBV6-6 with TRBJ1-2, with D hard to call. Germline values: CDR1 MNHNY, CDR2 SVGAGI (reference sequence). The V and J ends lost 6 bases and 0 bases respectively, with 17 bases between them. The CDR3 extends over 16 amino acids. The CDR3 sequence is CASSGSLVEPNYGYTF. The CDR3, as DNA: TGTGCCAGCAGCGGATCCTTAGTTGAACCTAACTATGGCTACACCTTC.

The rearrangement uses TRBV30 and TRBJ2-1; 13 nucleotides agree with TRBD2. The CDR3 extends over 17 amino acids. The germline CDR1 and CDR2 sequences are GTSNPN and SVGIG (reference sequence). V lost 5 bases and J lost 0; bases outside the gene matches: 7. In DNA, the CDR3 is TGTGCCTGGGTGAGGACTAGCGGGAGAAGCTCCTACAATGAGCAGTTCTTC. It specifies CAWVRTSGRSSYNEQFF.

This clone turned up a few times. The CDR3 sequence: CASSLDPRTWQETQYF. The DNA for the CDR3 is TGTGCCAGCAGCTTAGACCCTAGGACTTGGCAAGAGACCCAGTACTTC. This chain connects TRBV7-2 to TRBJ2-5; a possible D gene is TRBD2 (5 bases). Germline-derived CDR1 and CDR2 are SGHTA and FQGNSA. V lost 1 base and J lost 2, with 14 bases in between. The CDR3 spans 16 residues. The entire variable domain, with the rest obtained from reference TRBV7-2 and TRBJ2-5, is as follows: GAGVSQSPSNKVTEKGKDVELRCDPISGHTALYWYRQSLGQGLEFLIYFQGNSAPDKSGLPSDRFSAERTGGSVSTLTIQRTQQEDSAVYLCASSLDPRTWQETQYFGPGTRLLVL.

As to this clone: This same CDR3 is encoded by further DNA sequences in the sample. The CDR3 spells CAWSVASTDTQYF. The CDR3 DNA sequence: TGTGCCTGGAGTGTAGCTAGCACAGATACGCAGTATTTT. The rearrangement uses TRBV30 and TRBJ2-3; D gene uncertain. Germline values: CDR1 GTSNPN, CDR2 SVGIG (reference sequence). This CDR3 contains 13 residues. V was cut by 0 bases and J by 0 bases, with 4 bases left in between.

This clone has just a few counts. The sample carries other DNA sequences with the same CDR3. The rearrangement links TRBV29-1 to TRBJ1-1, with 7 positions matching TRBD1. Trimming cost V 4 bases and J 11 bases; bases outside gene matches: 13. The CDR3 is 13 amino acids. Looked up from germline, CDR1 is SQVTM and CDR2 is ANQGSEA. The CDR3 region is CSVGRGGNEAAFF. The CDR3 DNA reads as TGCAGCGTTGGTAGAGGGGGCAACGAAGCGGCTTTCTTT.

V gene TRBV7-9 combines with J gene TRBJ2-1; D possibly corresponds to TRBD1 (6 bases). The germline V gene encodes CDR1 SEHNR and CDR2 FQNEAQ (reference sequence). Trimming left V 8 bases short and J 8 bases short, with 16 bases between. CDR3 length equals 13 residues. The CDR3 bases are TGTGCCAGCGCAGTGGGGGCTGGGGATGAGCAGTTCTTC. This codes for CASAVGAGDEQFF.

This clone turned up a few times. The V call is TRBV18, the J call TRBJ1-1, with D possibly being TRBD1 (6 bases). Trimming cost V 0 bases and J 10 bases, with 12 bases left between them. The CDR3 runs to 13 residues. The V gene's germline CDR1 is KGHSH and CDR2 LQKENI. This CDR3 reads CASSPPQGKRAFF. The CDR3 DNA reads as TGTGCCAGCTCACCACCGCAGGGGAAAAGAGCTTTCTTT.

V gene TRBV30 combines with J gene TRBJ2-5; TRBD2 is a possible D gene (5 bases). TRBJ2-7 matches the DNA end more closely, so the J call is doubtful. This CDR3 contains 15 residues. Per the germline V gene, CDR1 is GTSNPN and CDR2 is SVGIG (reference sequence). The CDR3 region is CAWNALGLSSYEQYF. For the CDR3, the DNA is TGTGCCTGGAATGCACTAGGGCTCAGCTCCTACGAGCAGTACTTC.

J is TRBJ2-7 and V is TRBV7-2; D ambiguous. Trimming stripped 0 bases from V and 4 bases from J, with 4 bases between. The CDR3 spans 12 residues. Germline CDR1 is SGHTA and CDR2 is FQGNSA. The CDR3 DNA follows: TGTGCCAGCAGCTTAGCAGAGTACGAGCAGTACTTC. Translated: CASSLAEYEQYF.

The rearrangement uses TRBV7-2 and TRBJ2-5; D may be TRBD1 or TRBD2 (7 bases each). V was shortened by 7 bases and J by 2 bases, with 17 bases between the two germline ends. Germline values: CDR1 SGHTA, CDR2 FQGNSA. There are 15 residues in the CDR3. CDR3 DNA: TGTGCCAGCAACAGGGGCGGGAGTAGGCAAGAGACCCAGTACTTC. Translation: CASNRGGSRQETQYF.